A single sample is the source of the 2 T cell receptor beta chains below, sequenced in a study of T cell repertoires in cytomegalovirus infection. A single record per CDR3 protein comes from TCRdb applying MiXCR to the reads. The top ten hold approximately 8% of the sample, which has fewer than 400,000 distinct CDR3 sequences, about a sixth seen once. Sequenced material: PBMCs. These receptors were obtained from a human donor in good health (CMV status not recorded). Some clones in this sample may be carry-over from other donors' samples.

The sample holds many counts of this clonotype. The V gene is TRBV6-1, the J gene TRBJ1-5; no firm D call. Germline CDR1 and CDR2: MNHNS and SASEGT. The CDR3 spans 13 residues. V was shortened by 5 bases and J by 7 bases, with 12 bases between the two germline ends. CDR3 DNA: TGTGCCAGCAGTCCCAGCCCGTCCCAGCCCCAGCATTTT. Translation: CASSPSPSQPQHF.

This clonotype has a count of ten or more. The chain links TRBV7-2 to TRBJ1-2, with TRBD1 identical over 9 bases. Germline-derived CDR1 and CDR2 are SGHTA and FQGNSA. CDR3 length equals 15 residues. J was trimmed by 2 bases and V by 4 bases; bases with no gene match: 5. CDR3 in DNA: TGTGCCAGCAGCTGGGCCGGGACAGGGAACTATGGCTACACCTTC. Protein: CASSWAGTGNYGYTF.